Listed below are T cell receptor beta chains from one sample, sequenced in a study of shared clonotypes between healthy human individuals. Sequenced by immunoSEQ multiplex PCR; TCRdb stores in-frame clones only, minus some. The data show fewer than 1.6 million clones, with 97% to 99% seen just once and 0.3% to 0.45% held by the top ten. The sample consisted of naive CD4+ T cells sorted from blood. All receptors come from a man between 25 and 39 years old in good health. Each CDR3 is given with its conserved first and last residue. The D gene is left open where the match is weak. Expanded clones are given a class, and other clones once, few, many or no size at all.

d_gene	v_gene	abundance	len	j_gene	CDR3aa	CDR3nt
TRBD1	TRBV5-6	.	14	TRBJ2-7	CASSKRTGNYEQYF	TGTGCCAGCAGCAAAAGGACAGGGAACTACGAGCAGTACTTC
.	TRBV7-2	.	15	TRBJ1-3	CASSLAGTSGNTIYF	TGTGCCAGCAGCTTAGCTGGTACCTCTGGAAACACCATATATTTT
TRBD1	TRBV7-8	.	17	TRBJ2-5	CASSLEWDRGFQETQYF	TGTGCCAGCAGCTTAGAATGGGACAGGGGTTTCCAAGAGACCCAGTACTTC
.	TRBV7-9	.	17	TRBJ2-7	CASSLGLTGQKPYEQYF	TGTGCCAGCAGCTTAGGGCTTACAGGGCAAAAGCCCTACGAGCAGTACTTC
TRBD2	TRBV27	.	15	TRBJ2-3	CASRLAGVGTDTQYF	TGTGCCAGCAGATTAGCGGGAGTGGGTACAGATACGCAGTATTTT
.	TRBV7-9	.	15	TRBJ1-5	CASSAFGDKDQPQHF	TGTGCCAGCAGCGCGTTCGGGGACAAGGATCAGCCCCAGCATTTT
.	TRBV18	.	18	TRBJ2-6	CASSYKTPTLSGANVLTF	TGTGCCAGCTCTTACAAGACACCGACGTTATCTGGGGCCAACGTCCTGACTTTC
.	TRBV6-1	.	15	TRBJ2-7	CASRTPGRTRYEQYF	TGTGCCAGCAGGACACCGGGACGGACTCGGTACGAGCAGTACTTC
TRBD1	TRBV6-5	.	15	TRBJ2-5	CASSPSGTDQETQYF	TGTGCCAGCAGTCCATCCGGGACAGACCAAGAGACCCAGTACTTC
TRBD2	TRBV7-2	.	15	TRBJ2-2	CASSRTSGRIGELFF	TGTGCCAGCAGCAGGACTAGCGGGAGAATCGGGGAGCTGTTTTTT
TRBD1	TRBV19	.	16	TRBJ2-1	CASSETGTGFFYEQFF	TGTGCCAGTAGTGAAACCGGGACAGGGTTTTTTTATGAGCAGTTCTTC
.	TRBV18	.	16	TRBJ2-2	CASSPPRGPNTGELFF	TGTGCCAGCTCACCACCGCGGGGACCTAACACCGGGGAGCTGTTTTTT
.	TRBV28	.	13	TRBJ1-2	CASSLGRVGGYTF	TGTGCCAGCAGTTTAGGCAGGGTGGGTGGCTACACCTTC
.	TRBV7-9	.	14	TRBJ2-1	CASSSRGSSNEQFF	TGTGCCAGCAGCTCCCGGGGCTCGAGCAATGAGCAGTTCTTC
TRBD1	TRBV19	few	15	TRBJ1-5	CASSIPPTGNQPQHF	TGTGCCAGTAGTATCCCCCCGACAGGGAATCAGCCCCAGCATTTT
.	TRBV27	.	14	TRBJ2-3	CASSFLTPGDTQYF	TGTGCCAGCAGTTTTTTAACCCCCGGAGATACGCAGTATTTT
.	TRBV7-2	.	13	TRBJ2-1	CASSLGAYNEQFF	TGTGCCAGCAGCTTAGGAGCTTACAATGAGCAGTTCTTC
.	TRBV19	.	18	TRBJ1-5	CASRGLGGAVWSNQPQHF	TGTGCCAGCAGGGGCCTCGGGGGCGCCGTTTGGAGCAATCAGCCCCAGCATTTT
.	TRBV19	.	17	TRBJ2-5	CASPRGRAQGRQETQYF	TGTGCCAGTCCTAGGGGCAGGGCCCAGGGGAGGCAAGAGACCCAGTACTTC
.	TRBV6-1	.	12	TRBJ2-7	CASSVVFYEQYF	TGTGCCAGCAGTGTGGTATTCTACGAGCAGTACTTC
.	TRBV15	.	12	TRBJ2-7	CATSKDSYEQYF	TGTGCCACCAGCAAGGACAGCTACGAGCAGTACTTC
.	TRBV18	.	13	TRBJ2-7	CASSPFKPSEQYF	TGTGCCAGCTCACCATTTAAACCGTCCGAGCAGTACTTC
.	TRBV10-3	.	16	TRBJ2-2	CAITQGEGANTGELFF	TGTGCCATCACCCAAGGTGAGGGAGCGAACACCGGGGAGCTGTTTTTT
TRBD2	TRBV18	few	15	TRBJ2-3	CASSPTSGSTDTQYF	TGTGCCAGCTCACCGACTAGCGGGAGCACAGATACGCAGTATTTT
TRBD2	TRBV27	.	14	TRBJ2-7	CASSRREGGYEQYF	TGTGCCAGCAGTCGGCGGGAGGGAGGATACGAGCAGTACTTC
.	TRBV28	.	13	TRBJ1-1	CASRPRHQEKAFF	TGTGCCAGCAGACCCCGACACCAAGAAAAAGCTTTCTTT
.	TRBV7-7	.	13	TRBJ2-3	CASSSPGTDTQYF	TGTGCTAGCAGCTCCCCAGGGACAGATACGCAGTATTTT
.	TRBV4-2	.	15	TRBJ2-7	CASSQDGQYPYEQYF	TGTGCCAGCAGCCAAGACGGGCAGTACCCTTACGAGCAGTACTTC
.	TRBV28	.	14	TRBJ1-2	CASSSSGSGYGYTF	.
.	TRBV10-1	.	20	TRBJ2-1	CASSPRGGGNRPGGSDEQFF	TGCGCCAGCAGCCCAAGGGGTGGTGGGAACCGACCAGGCGGGTCGGATGAGCAGTTCTTC
TRBD1	TRBV7-9	.	13	TRBJ2-7	CASSPGQVYEQYF	TGTGCCAGCAGCCCGGGACAGGTCTACGAGCAGTACTTC
.	TRBV5-1	.	14	TRBJ1-1	CASSLAGRGTEAFF	TGCGCCAGCAGCTTGGCAGGGCGGGGCACTGAAGCTTTCTTT
.	TRBV6-6	.	13	TRBJ2-7	CASSPYNNYEQYF	TGTGCCAGCAGCCCATATAACAACTACGAGCAGTACTTC
.	TRBV30	.	15	TRBJ1-4	CAWGEKGSTNEKLFF	TGTGCCTGGGGGGAGAAAGGGTCAACTAATGAAAAACTGTTTTTT
.	TRBV12-2	.	18	TRBJ2-1	CASRPYRGLAGLNNEQFF	TGTGCAAGTCGACCCTACCGCGGACTAGCGGGGCTAAACAATGAGCAGTTCTTC
TRBD2	TRBV5-6	.	19	TRBJ2-7	CASSSLLPGLATSSYEQYF	TGTGCCAGCAGCTCGCTCCTCCCGGGACTAGCGACCAGCTCCTACGAGCAGTACTTC
TRBD1	TRBV7-9	.	14	TRBJ2-7	CASSLGQGAYEQYF	TGTGCCAGCAGCCTCGGACAGGGAGCGTACGAGCAGTACTTC
.	TRBV9	.	15	TRBJ2-7	CASSVGRGPTYEQYF	TGTGCCAGCAGCGTAGGTAGGGGCCCTACCTACGAGCAGTACTTC
.	TRBV9	once	17	TRBJ1-4	CASSVAPTTATNEKLFF	TGTGCCAGCAGCGTTGCCCCTACGACAGCAACTAATGAAAAACTGTTTTTT
.	TRBV9	.	13	TRBJ1-5	CASGRDNNQPQHF	TGTGCCTCCGGGAGGGACAACAATCAGCCCCAGCATTTT
.	TRBV7-8	.	13	TRBJ2-3	CASSDTGWDTQYF	TGTGCCAGCAGCGATACAGGGTGGGATACGCAGTATTTT
.	TRBV5-1	.	15	TRBJ2-3	CASTPPGLLTDTQYF	TGCGCCAGCACCCCTCCGGGACTCCTCACAGATACGCAGTATTTT
.	TRBV2	.	13	TRBJ2-7	CASSPAGGIEQYF	TGTGCCAGCAGTCCGGCCGGCGGGATCGAGCAGTACTTC
.	TRBV5-1	.	15	TRBJ2-4	CASSLERIQTNIQYF	TGCGCCAGCAGCTTGGAACGGATTCAGACAAACATTCAGTACTTC
TRBD2	TRBV11-2	once	19	TRBJ2-1	CASSRYGLAGGVGGDEQFF	TGTGCCAGCAGCAGATACGGACTAGCGGGAGGAGTAGGGGGAGATGAGCAGTTCTTC
TRBD2	TRBV9	.	16	TRBJ2-1	CASSYSGLVGDNEQFF	TGTGCCAGCAGCTACTCCGGACTAGTGGGGGACAATGAGCAGTTCTTC
.	TRBV19	.	13	TRBJ2-1	CASSIGVYNEQFF	TGTGCCAGTAGTATAGGGGTCTACAATGAGCAGTTCTTC
.	TRBV29-1	.	11	TRBJ1-1	CSVEPHGEAFF	TGCAGCGTTGAACCCCACGGGGAAGCTTTCTTT
TRBD2	TRBV9	.	17	TRBJ2-3	CASSVGASGSMADTQYF	TGTGCCAGCAGCGTAGGGGCTAGCGGGAGTATGGCAGATACGCAGTATTTT
TRBD1	TRBV15	.	16	TRBJ1-5	CATSILQGAGNQPQHF	TGTGCCACCAGCATCCTGCAGGGGGCCGGCAATCAGCCCCAGCATTTT